Only one count was recorded for the clone carrying this TCR beta chain. The antigen is unknown. The sample originates from a study of healthy donors' naive CD4 and CD8 T cells. About the research overall: Three donor age groups were sampled: 20-25, 40-50 and 60-70 years; half female. Study results and caveats: Alpha and beta chains were sequenced in bulk without pairing. Negatively charged CDR3s marked CD8+ lineage; positively charged CDR3s marked CD4+ lineage.

With 0 bases removed from V and 0 bases from J, the gap between germline ends came to 10 bases. Germline V CDR1 and CDR2: GTSNPN, SVGIG (reference sequence). CDR3 length equals 15 residues. Each TCR library used 450 to 600 ng of total RNA and a linear amplification protocol. TCRdb re-analysed the reads in MiXCR, keeping a single row per CDR3 protein. This sample carries about 180,000 distinct CDR3 sequences, 65% to 75% of them seen once, and the ten largest clones take about 2.3%. Naive T cells were sorted: CD4+CD8-CD45RO-CD45RA+ for CD4+, CD8+CD4-CD45RA+CD27bright for CD8+. The rearrangement uses TRBV30 and TRBJ2-3, with D possibly matching TRBD2 (5 bases). This clonotype originated in a pool of human donors in good health; the sample pools cells from several healthy donors. The sequencing input was naive CD4+ and CD8+ T cells sorted from blood, pooled from several donors. CDR3 DNA sequence: TGTGCCTGGAGTGTACCGGGAACTAGCACAGATACGCAGTATTTT. Residues: CAWSVPGTSTDTQYF.